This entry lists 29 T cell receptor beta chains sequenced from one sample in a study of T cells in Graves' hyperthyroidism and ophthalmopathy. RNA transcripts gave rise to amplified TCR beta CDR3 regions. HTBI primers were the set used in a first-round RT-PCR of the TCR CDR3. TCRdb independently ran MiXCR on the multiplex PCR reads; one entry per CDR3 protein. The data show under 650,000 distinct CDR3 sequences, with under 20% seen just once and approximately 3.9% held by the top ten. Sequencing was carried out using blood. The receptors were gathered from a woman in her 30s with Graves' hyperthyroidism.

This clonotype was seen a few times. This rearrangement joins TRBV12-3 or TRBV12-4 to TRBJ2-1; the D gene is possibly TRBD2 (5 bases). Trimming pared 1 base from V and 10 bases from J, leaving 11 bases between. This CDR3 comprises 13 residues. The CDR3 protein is CASSLEWSSEQFF. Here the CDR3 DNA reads TGTGCCAGCAGTTTAGAGTGGTCTAGCGAGCAGTTCTTC.

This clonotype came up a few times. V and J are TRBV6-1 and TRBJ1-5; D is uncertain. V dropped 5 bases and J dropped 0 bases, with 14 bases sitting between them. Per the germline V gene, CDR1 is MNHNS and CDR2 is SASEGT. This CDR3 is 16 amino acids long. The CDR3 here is CASSPTPRYSNQPQHF. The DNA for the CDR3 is TGTGCCAGCAGTCCTACACCTAGATATAGCAATCAGCCCCAGCATTTT.

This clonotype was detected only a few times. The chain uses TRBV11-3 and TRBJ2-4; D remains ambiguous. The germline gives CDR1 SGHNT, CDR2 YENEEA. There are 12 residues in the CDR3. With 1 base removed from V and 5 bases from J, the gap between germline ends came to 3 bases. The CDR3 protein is CASSLVENIQYF. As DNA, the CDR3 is TGTGCCAGCAGCTTAGTAGAAAACATTCAGTACTTC.

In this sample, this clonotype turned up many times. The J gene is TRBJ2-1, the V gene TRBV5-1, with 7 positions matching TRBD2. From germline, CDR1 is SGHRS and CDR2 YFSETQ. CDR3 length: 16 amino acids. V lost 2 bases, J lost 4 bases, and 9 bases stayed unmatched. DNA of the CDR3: TGCGCCAGCAGCTTCTCGCCTAGCGGTAAATACAATGAGCAGTTCTTC. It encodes CASSFSPSGKYNEQFF.

CDR3 DNA: TGTGCCTGGAGTGTCTCCGGGCTTGGCGAGCAGTACTTC. Its translation is CAWSVSGLGEQYF. The chain joins TRBV30 to TRBJ2-7, with D uncertain. Looked up from germline, CDR1 is GTSNPN and CDR2 is SVGIG (reference sequence). The CDR3 consists of 13 residues. V lost 0 bases and J lost 6, with 12 bases in between.

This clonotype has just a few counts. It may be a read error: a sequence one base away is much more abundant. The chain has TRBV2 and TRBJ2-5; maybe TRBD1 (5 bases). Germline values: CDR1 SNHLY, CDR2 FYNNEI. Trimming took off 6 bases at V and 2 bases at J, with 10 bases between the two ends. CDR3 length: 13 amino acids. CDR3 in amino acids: CASRYKGQETQYF. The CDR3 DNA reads TGTGCCAGCAGGTACAAGGGGCAAGAGACCCAGTACTTC.

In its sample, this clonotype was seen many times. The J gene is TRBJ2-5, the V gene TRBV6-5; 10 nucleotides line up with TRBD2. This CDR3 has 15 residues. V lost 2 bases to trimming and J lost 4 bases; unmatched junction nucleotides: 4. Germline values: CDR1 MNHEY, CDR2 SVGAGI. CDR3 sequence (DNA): TGTGCCAGCAGTTACCCTAGCGGGAGTGGAGAGACCCAGTACTTC. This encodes CASSYPSGSGETQYF.

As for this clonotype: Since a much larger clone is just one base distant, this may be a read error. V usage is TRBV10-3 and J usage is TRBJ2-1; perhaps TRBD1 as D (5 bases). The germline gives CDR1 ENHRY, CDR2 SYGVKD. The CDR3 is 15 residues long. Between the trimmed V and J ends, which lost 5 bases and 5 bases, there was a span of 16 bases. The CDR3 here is CAISYPGLGDNEQFF. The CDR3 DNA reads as TGTGCCATCAGTTACCCGGGCCTAGGGGACAATGAGCAGTTCTTC.

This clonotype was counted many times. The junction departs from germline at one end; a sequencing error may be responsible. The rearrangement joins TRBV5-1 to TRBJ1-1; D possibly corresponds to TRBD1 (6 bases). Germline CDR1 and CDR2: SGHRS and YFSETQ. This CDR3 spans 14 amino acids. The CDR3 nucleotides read TGTGCCAGCAGCTTCGGACAGCGGAACACTGAAGCTTTCTTT. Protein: CASSFGQRNTEAFF.

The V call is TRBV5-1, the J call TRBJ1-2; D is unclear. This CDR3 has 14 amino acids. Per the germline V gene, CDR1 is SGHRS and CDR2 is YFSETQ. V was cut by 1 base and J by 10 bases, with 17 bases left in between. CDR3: CASSLRLGGKDYTF. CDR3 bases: TGCGCCAGCAGCTTGAGGCTAGGAGGGAAAGACTACACCTTC.

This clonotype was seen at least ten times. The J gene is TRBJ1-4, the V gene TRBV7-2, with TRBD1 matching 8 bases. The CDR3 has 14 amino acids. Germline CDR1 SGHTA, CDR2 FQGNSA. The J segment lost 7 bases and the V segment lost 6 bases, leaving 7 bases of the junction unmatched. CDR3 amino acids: CASRKTGVAEKLFF. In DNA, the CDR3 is TGTGCCAGCAGGAAGACAGGGGTGGCTGAAAAACTGTTTTTT.

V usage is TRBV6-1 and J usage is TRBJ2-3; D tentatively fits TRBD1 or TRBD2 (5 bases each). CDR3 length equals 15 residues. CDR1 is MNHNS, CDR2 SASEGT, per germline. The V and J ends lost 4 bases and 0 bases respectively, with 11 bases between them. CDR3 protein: CASSGDGASTDTQYF. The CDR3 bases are TGTGCCAGCAGTGGGGACGGGGCTAGCACAGATACGCAGTATTTT.

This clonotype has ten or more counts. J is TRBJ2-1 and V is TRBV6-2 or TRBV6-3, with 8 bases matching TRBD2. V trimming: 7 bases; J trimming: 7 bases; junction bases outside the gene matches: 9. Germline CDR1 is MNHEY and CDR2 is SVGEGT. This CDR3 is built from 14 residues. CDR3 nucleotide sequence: TGTGCCAGCACCCATACGGGGGGGGAGAATGAGCAGTTCTTC. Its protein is CASTHTGGENEQFF.

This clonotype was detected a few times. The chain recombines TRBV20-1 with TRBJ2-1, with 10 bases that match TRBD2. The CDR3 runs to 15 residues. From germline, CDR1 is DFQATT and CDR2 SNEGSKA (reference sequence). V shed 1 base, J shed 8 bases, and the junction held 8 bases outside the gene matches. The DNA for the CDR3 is TGCAGTGCTAGAGTCCGGCTAGCGGGAGTCTATGAGCAGTTCTTC. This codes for CSARVRLAGVYEQFF.

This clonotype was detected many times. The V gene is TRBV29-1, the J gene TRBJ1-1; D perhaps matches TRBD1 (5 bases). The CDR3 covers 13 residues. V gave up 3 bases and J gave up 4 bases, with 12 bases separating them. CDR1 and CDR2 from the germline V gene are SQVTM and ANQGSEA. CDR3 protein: CSVDGGLGTEAFF. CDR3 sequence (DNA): TGCAGCGTTGACGGGGGACTGGGCACTGAAGCTTTCTTT.

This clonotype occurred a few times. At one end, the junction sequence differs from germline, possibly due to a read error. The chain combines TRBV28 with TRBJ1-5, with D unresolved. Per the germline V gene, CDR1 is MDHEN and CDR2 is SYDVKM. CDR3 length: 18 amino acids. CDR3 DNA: TGTGCCAGTAGTTTTGATCCGGCTAGTATCTATAGCAATCAGCCCCGGCATTTT. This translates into CASSFDPASIYSNQPRHF. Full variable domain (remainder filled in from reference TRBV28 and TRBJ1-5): DVKVTQSSRYLVKRTGEKVFLECVQDMDHENMFWYRQDPGLGLRLIYFSYDVKMKEKGDIPEGYSVSREKKERFSLILESASTNQTSMYLCASSFDPASIYSNQPRHFGDGTRLSIL.

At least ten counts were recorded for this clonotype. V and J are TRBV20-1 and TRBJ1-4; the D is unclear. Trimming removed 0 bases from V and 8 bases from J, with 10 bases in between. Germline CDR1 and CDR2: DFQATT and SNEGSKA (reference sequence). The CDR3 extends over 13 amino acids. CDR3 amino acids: CSARDSTTEKLFF. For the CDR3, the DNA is TGCAGTGCTAGAGATTCGACGACAGAAAAACTGTTTTTT.

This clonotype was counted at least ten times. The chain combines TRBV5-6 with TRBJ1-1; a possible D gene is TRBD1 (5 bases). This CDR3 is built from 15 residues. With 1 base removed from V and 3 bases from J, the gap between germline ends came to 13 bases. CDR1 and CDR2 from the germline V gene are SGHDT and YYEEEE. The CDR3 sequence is CASSLLGRGDTEAFF. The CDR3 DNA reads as TGTGCCAGCAGCTTGTTGGGGAGAGGGGACACTGAAGCTTTCTTT.

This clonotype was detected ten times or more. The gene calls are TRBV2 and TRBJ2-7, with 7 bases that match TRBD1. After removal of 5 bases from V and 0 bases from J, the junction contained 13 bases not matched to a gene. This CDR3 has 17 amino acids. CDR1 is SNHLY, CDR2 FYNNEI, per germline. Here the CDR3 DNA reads TGTGCCAGCAGTTACTCCACAGGGGCCCGAAGCTCCTACGAGCAGTACTTC. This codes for CASSYSTGARSSYEQYF.

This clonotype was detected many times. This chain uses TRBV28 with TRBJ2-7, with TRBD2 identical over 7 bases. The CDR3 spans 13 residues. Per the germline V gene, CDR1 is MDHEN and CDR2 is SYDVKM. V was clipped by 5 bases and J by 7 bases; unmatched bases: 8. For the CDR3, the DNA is TGTGCCAGCAGTCTCCGACTAGCAGGGGAGCAGTACTTC. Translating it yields CASSLRLAGEQYF. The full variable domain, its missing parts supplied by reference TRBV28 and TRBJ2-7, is DVKVTQSSRYLVKRTGEKVFLECVQDMDHENMFWYRQDPGLGLRLIYFSYDVKMKEKGDIPEGYSVSREKKERFSLILESASTNQTSMYLCASSLRLAGEQYFGPGTRLTVT.

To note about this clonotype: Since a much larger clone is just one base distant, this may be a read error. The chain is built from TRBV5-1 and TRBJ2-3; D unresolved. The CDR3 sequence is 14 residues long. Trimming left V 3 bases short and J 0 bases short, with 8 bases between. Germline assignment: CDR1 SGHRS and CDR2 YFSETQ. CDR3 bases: TGCGCCAGCAGCTGCGGATCTAGCACAGATACGCAGTATTTT. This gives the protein CASSCGSSTDTQYF. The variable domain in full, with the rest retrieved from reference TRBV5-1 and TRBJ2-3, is KAGVTQTPRYLIKTRGQQVTLSCSPISGHRSVSWYQQTPGQGLQFLFEYFSETQRNKGNFPGRFSGRQFSNSRSEMNVSTLELGDSALYLCASSCGSSTDTQYFGPGTRLTVL.

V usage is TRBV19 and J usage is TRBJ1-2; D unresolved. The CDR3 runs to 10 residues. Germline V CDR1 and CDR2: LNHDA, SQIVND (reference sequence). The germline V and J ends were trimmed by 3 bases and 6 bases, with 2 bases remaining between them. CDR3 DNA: TGTGCCAGTAGTATTAATGGCTACACCTTC. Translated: CASSINGYTF.

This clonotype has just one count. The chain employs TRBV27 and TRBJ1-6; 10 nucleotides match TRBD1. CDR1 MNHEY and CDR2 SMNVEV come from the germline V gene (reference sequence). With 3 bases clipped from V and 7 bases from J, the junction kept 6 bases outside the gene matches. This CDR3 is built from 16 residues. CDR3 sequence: CASSLTGTGANSPLHF. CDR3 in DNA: TGTGCCAGCAGTTTGACCGGGACAGGGGCGAATTCACCCCTCCACTTT.

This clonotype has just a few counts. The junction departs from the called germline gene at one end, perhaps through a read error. The CDR3 coding sequence is TGCGCCAGCAGCCTGTCTTTACTTCAACAGGGGAGGGCCTACCAGCAGTACTTC. It specifies CASSLSLLQQGRAYQQYF. The gene calls are TRBV4-1 and TRBJ2-7; D tentatively fits TRBD1 or TRBD2 (7 bases each). The CDR3 runs 18 residues. The V gene's germline CDR1 is MGHRA and CDR2 YSYEKL.

The CDR3 reads CSASRQGEDDEQYF. The CDR3 DNA reads TGCAGTGCTAGTCGGCAGGGCGAGGACGACGAGCAGTACTTC. V usage is TRBV20-1 and J usage is TRBJ2-7; possible D gene TRBD1, 5 bases. Trimming pared 3 bases from V and 5 bases from J, leaving 17 bases between. The CDR3 has 14 amino acids. Germline assignment: CDR1 DFQATT and CDR2 SNEGSKA (reference sequence).

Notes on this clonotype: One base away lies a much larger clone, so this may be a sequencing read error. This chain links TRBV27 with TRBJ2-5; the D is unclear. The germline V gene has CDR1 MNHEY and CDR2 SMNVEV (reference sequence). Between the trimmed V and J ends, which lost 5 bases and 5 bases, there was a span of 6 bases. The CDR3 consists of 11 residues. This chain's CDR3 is CASSGPETQYF. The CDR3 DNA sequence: TGTGCCAGCAGTGGGCCGGAGACCCAGTACTTC.

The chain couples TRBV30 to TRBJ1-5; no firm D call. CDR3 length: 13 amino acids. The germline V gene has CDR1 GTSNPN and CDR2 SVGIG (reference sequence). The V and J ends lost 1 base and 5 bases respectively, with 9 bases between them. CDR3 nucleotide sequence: TGTGCCTGGAGTGAGGACCGAGATCAGCCCCAGCATTTT. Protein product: CAWSEDRDQPQHF.

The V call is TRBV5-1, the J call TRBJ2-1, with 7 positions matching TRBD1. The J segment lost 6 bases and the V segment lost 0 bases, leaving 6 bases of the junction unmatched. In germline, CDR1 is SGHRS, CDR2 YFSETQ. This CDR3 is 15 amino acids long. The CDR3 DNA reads TGCGCCAGCAGCTTGGATCTGACAGGGATCAATGAGCAGTTCTTC. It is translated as CASSLDLTGINEQFF. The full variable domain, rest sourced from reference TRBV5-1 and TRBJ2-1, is KAGVTQTPRYLIKTRGQQVTLSCSPISGHRSVSWYQQTPGQGLQFLFEYFSETQRNKGNFPGRFSGRQFSNSRSEMNVSTLELGDSALYLCASSLDLTGINEQFFGPGTRLTVL.

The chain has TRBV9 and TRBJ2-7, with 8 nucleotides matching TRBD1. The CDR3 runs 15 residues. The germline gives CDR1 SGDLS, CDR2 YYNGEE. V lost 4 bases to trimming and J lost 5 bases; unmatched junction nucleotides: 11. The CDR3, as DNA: TGTGCCAGCAGCCCGTGGGGGGTGACAGGGGACGAGCAGTACTTC. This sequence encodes CASSPWGVTGDEQYF.